This T cell receptor (beta chain) was observed in a study of blood T cell repertoires in COVID-19. Enrolled through a virtual design, the participants were between 18 and 89 years of age and came from some 26 US areas. Donors of Cohort 3 who recovered were those that had two negative PCRs, clearance, or symptom resolution. As processed by the authors: Reference gene primer amplification yielded estimated nucleated cell counts. Clones were sequenced by immunoSEQ multiplex PCR, and TCRdb holds only the in-frame ones, with some missing. V and J calls and clone size are given by that table; D and trimming were obtained from the DNA. The sample yields some 260,000 clones, roughly 89% seen once. The TCR sequence derives from a man aged 35 to 55 who had recovered from COVID-19. The sample comprised PBMCs or T cells enriched from blood (not recorded which).

CDR3: CASSLAGTGFGQPQHF. As DNA, the CDR3 is TGTGCCAGCAGCTTGGCCGGGACAGGTTTTGGTCAGCCCCAGCATTTT. V and J are TRBV5-5 and TRBJ1-5; 8 positions match TRBD1. The V gene end was trimmed by 0 bases and the J gene end by 6 bases; junction bases not matched to a gene: 8. This CDR3 has 16 residues. CDR1 is SGHKS and CDR2 is YYEKEE in the germline V gene (reference sequence).